These 13 T cell receptor beta chains originate from one sample sequenced in a study of T cell clones after liver transplantation. TCRdb keeps only in-frame clones here, not all; method: immunoSEQ multiplex PCR. The data contain 75,000 to 100,000 clones, roughly four fifths of them singletons. This specimen consisted of CD4+ T cells from blood, obtained 46 months after liver transplant. These TCRs come from a human patient who received a liver transplant. Some T cells here may be from the graft donor.

A few counts support this clone. The V and J genes are TRBV6-1 and TRBJ2-7; possible D gene TRBD2, 6 bases. V lost 8 bases and J 0 bases, leaving 11 bases between the germline ends. The CDR3 sequence is 13 residues long. Germline lookup yields CDR1 MNHNS and CDR2 SASEGT. The CDR3 sequence is CASAAGTSYEQYF. CDR3 in DNA: TGTGCCAGCGCGGCGGGGACCTCCTACGAGCAGTACTTC.

This sequence joins TRBV19 and TRBJ1-2, with 8 positions matching TRBD1. This CDR3 has 13 residues. The germline V gene has CDR1 LNHDA and CDR2 SQIVND (reference sequence). Trimming took 0 bases from V and 7 from J; bases not matched to a gene: 1. CDR3 in DNA: TGTGCCAGTAGTATAGAGGGACAGGCTGGCTACACCTTC. Amino acid sequence: CASSIEGQAGYTF.

The table lists this clone with a few counts. The chain uses TRBV5-4 and TRBJ2-1; TRBD2 matches at 9 bases. Trimming took 4 bases from V and 3 from J; bases not matched to a gene: 8. Germline CDR1 SGHNT, CDR2 YYREEE (reference sequence). This CDR3 has 16 residues. CDR3 sequence reads: CASSPGGAGGYNEQFF. As DNA, the CDR3 is TGTGCCAGCAGCCCCGGGGGAGCGGGAGGCTACAATGAGCAGTTCTTC. The whole variable domain, filled in from reference TRBV5-4 and TRBJ2-1, reads ETGVTQSPTHLIKTRGQQVTLRCSSQSGHNTVSWYQQALGQGPQFIFQYYREEENGRGNFPPRFSGLQFPNYSSELNVNALELDDSALYLCASSPGGAGGYNEQFFGPGTRLTVL.

The CDR3 sequence: CASSQGRLSYEQYF. DNA for the CDR3: TGTGCCAGCAGCCAGGGCCGCCTCTCCTACGAGCAGTACTTC. The V gene is TRBV13, the J gene TRBJ2-7; tentative D call: TRBD1 (5 bases). V dropped 5 bases and J dropped 0 bases, with 11 bases sitting between them. Germline assignment: CDR1 PRHDT and CDR2 FYEKMQ (reference sequence). The CDR3 totals 14 residues. The full variable domain, rest sourced from reference TRBV13 and TRBJ2-7, is AAGVIQSPRHLIKEKRETATLKCYPIPRHDTVYWYQQGPGQDPQFLISFYEKMQSDKGSIPDRFSAQQFSDYHSELNMSSLELGDSALYFCASSQGRLSYEQYFGPGTRLTVT.

The rearrangement uses TRBV7-8 and TRBJ2-5, with TRBD1 as a possible D gene (5 bases). Germline V gives CDR1 SGHVS, CDR2 FQNEAQ. V was trimmed by 5 bases and J by 0 bases, leaving 10 bases between them. The CDR3 has 14 residues. The CDR3 region has the DNA TGTGCCAGCAGCGGTGACAGAGACCAAGAGACCCAGTACTTC. Protein: CASSGDRDQETQYF.

V usage is TRBV28 and J usage is TRBJ2-1; D ambiguous. V was trimmed by 6 bases and J by 5 bases, leaving 5 bases between them. Germline V gene sequence: CDR1 MDHEN, CDR2 SYDVKM. The CDR3 extends over 11 amino acids. The CDR3 is CASSLHNEQFF. The CDR3 region has the DNA TGTGCCAGCAGCCTACACAATGAGCAGTTCTTC.

The chain links TRBV4-1 to TRBJ2-2, with 9 bases matching TRBD2. In germline, CDR1 is MGHRA, CDR2 YSYEKL. The CDR3 is made up of 17 amino acids. J was trimmed by 4 bases and V by 6 bases; bases with no gene match: 12. The CDR3 DNA is TGCGCCAGCAGACGGGGCGGTCTAGCGGGGTCCACCGGGGAGCTGTTTTTT. Encoded protein: CASRRGGLAGSTGELFF.

The gene calls are TRBV7-9 and TRBJ1-5; tentatively, D is TRBD1 (6 bases). Trimming took off 4 bases at V and 4 bases at J, with 8 bases between the two ends. Per germline, CDR1 SEHNR and CDR2 FQNEAQ (reference sequence). CDR3 length: 13 amino acids. CDR3 residues: CASSSTGNQPQHF. In DNA, the CDR3 is TGTGCCAGCAGCTCTACAGGGAATCAGCCCCAGCATTTT.

This chain uses TRBV19 with TRBJ2-2; 14 bases align to TRBD2. CDR1 LNHDA and CDR2 SQIVND come from the germline V gene (reference sequence). After removal of 4 bases from V and 7 bases from J, the junction contained 14 bases not matched to a gene. This CDR3 has 19 residues. CDR3 sequence reads: CASSKTGLAGEGFDGELFF. Written as DNA, the CDR3 is TGTGCCAGTAGTAAAACGGGACTAGCGGGAGAGGGATTCGACGGGGAGCTGTTTTTT.

This chain uses TRBV28 with TRBJ2-1; possible D gene TRBD2, 5 bases. The V gene lost 7 bases and the J gene lost 4 bases, with 14 bases spanning the gap. The germline CDR1 and CDR2 sequences are MDHEN and SYDVKM. This CDR3 comprises 14 residues. The CDR3 sequence is CASNSAGLYNEQFF. The CDR3 DNA is TGTGCCAGCAACTCGGCGGGCCTATACAATGAGCAGTTCTTC.

V gene TRBV6-6 combines with J gene TRBJ1-1, with no clear D. The V gene lost 4 bases and the J gene lost 3 bases, with 12 bases spanning the gap. The CDR3 totals 14 residues. Germline V gene sequence: CDR1 MNHNY, CDR2 SVGAGI (reference sequence). In nucleotides, the CDR3 is TGTGCCAGCAGTTCCCACGGGCGGTACACTGAAGCTTTCTTT. Encoded protein: CASSSHGRYTEAFF.

V is TRBV11-2 and J is TRBJ1-4; TRBD1 aligns across 7 bases. The J segment lost 4 bases and the V segment lost 1 base, leaving 0 bases of the junction unmatched. CDR1 is SGHAT, CDR2 FQNNGV, per germline. The CDR3 has 14 residues. CDR3 nucleotides: TGTGCCAGCAGCTTAGGGGACAGTAATGAAAAACTGTTTTTT. Protein: CASSLGDSNEKLFF.

For this clone: One junction end disagrees with the germline gene, perhaps due to a read error. The V gene is TRBV2, the J gene TRBJ1-5; D might be TRBD1 (6 bases). The CDR3 totals 15 residues. Germline lookup yields CDR1 SNHLY and CDR2 FYNNEI. The CDR3 DNA is TGTGCCAGCAGGGAAGACAGGCATAGCAATCAGCCCCAGCATTTT. Translation gives CASREDRHSNQPQHF.